One and the same sample provided the 16 T cell receptor beta chains below, sequenced in a study of T cells in localized non-small cell lung cancer. Libraries were prepared by immunoSEQ multiplex PCR; TCRdb keeps only in-frame clonotypes and omits some of them. Among about 20,000 clones listed, approximately 91% were seen once. This material consisted of peripheral blood, taken before any cancer treatment. Receptors originate from a man between 40 and 70 years old with stage I lung adenocarcinoma.

The CDR3 region has the DNA TGTGCCAGCAGTGAATATAGAGGCCAATGGACCGACCTCTATGGCTACACCTTC. The encoded protein is CASSEYRGQWTDLYGYTF. J is TRBJ1-2 and V is TRBV25-1; D is unclear. Germline-derived CDR1 and CDR2 are MGHDK and SYGVNS. This CDR3 spans 18 amino acids. V lost 0 bases and J 4 bases, leaving 21 bases between the germline ends.

As to this clone: A read error may produce the germline difference seen at one junction end. CDR3 in amino acids: CASSTGSHNEQFF. In DNA, the CDR3 is TGTGCTAGCAGCACCGGATCCCACAATGAGCAGTTCTTC. The chain uses TRBV7-7 and TRBJ2-1; D is ambiguous. The CDR3 runs 13 residues. Per germline, CDR1 SSHAT and CDR2 FNYEAQ (reference sequence).

The rearrangement links TRBV6-1 to TRBJ2-7; tentative D call: TRBD2 (7 bases). CDR1 is MNHNS and CDR2 is SASEGT in the germline V gene. V shed 6 bases and J shed 1 base, with 13 bases lying between them. The length of the CDR3 is 14 residues. This chain's CDR3 is CASRAKGGSYEQYF. CDR3 DNA: TGTGCCAGCAGGGCTAAGGGGGGGTCCTACGAGCAGTACTTC.

The CDR3 bases are TGCGCCAGCAGTGATTGGACAGGGGGGTCCGGGGAGCTGTTTTTT. This encodes CASSDWTGGSGELFF. The chain has TRBV10-2 and TRBJ2-2, with 10 bases fitting TRBD1. The CDR3 sequence is 15 residues long. Germline V gene data show CDR1 as WSHSY and CDR2 as SAAADI. The ends lost 3 bases at V and 6 bases at J; junction bases unmatched: 4.

The chain joins TRBV6-6 to TRBJ2-1; D is uncertain. Germline V gene data show CDR1 as MNHNY and CDR2 as SVGAGI (reference sequence). With 5 bases removed from V and 7 bases from J, the gap between germline ends came to 18 bases. This CDR3 has 15 amino acids. The CDR3 spells CASSTPRTAENEQFF. In DNA, the CDR3 is TGTGCCAGCAGTACACCTAGGACCGCCGAGAATGAGCAGTTCTTC.

CDR3 loop: CAWGRQGNTQYF. CDR3 coding DNA: TGTGCCTGGGGTAGACAGGGAAATACGCAGTATTTT. The V gene is TRBV30, the J gene TRBJ2-3, with 7 bases matching TRBD1. The CDR3 is made up of 12 amino acids. In germline, CDR1 is GTSNPN, CDR2 SVGIG (reference sequence). The V segment lost 5 bases and the J segment 7 bases; nucleotides outside the gene matches: 6.

V and J are TRBV9 and TRBJ2-3; D is possibly TRBD1 (5 bases). Trimming took off 3 bases at V and 3 bases at J, with 8 bases between the two ends. CDR3 length: 13 amino acids. CDR1 and CDR2 (germline): SGDLS, YYNGEE. DNA of the CDR3: TGTGCCAGCAGCGCCCCAGGGACAGATACGCAGTATTTT. Encoded protein: CASSAPGTDTQYF.

V is TRBV27 and J is TRBJ1-2; 8 positions match TRBD1. The CDR3 loop spans 15 amino acids. The germline V gene encodes CDR1 MNHEY and CDR2 SMNVEV (reference sequence). After removal of 6 bases from V and 6 bases from J, the junction contained 12 bases not matched to a gene. In DNA form, the CDR3 reads TGTGCCAGCAGCTCCCCGACAGGGGAGCTCCATGGCTACACCTTC. This gives the protein CASSSPTGELHGYTF.

The V call is TRBV2, the J call TRBJ1-6; 7 positions agree with TRBD1. CDR1 is SNHLY, CDR2 FYNNEI, per germline. The CDR3 runs to 16 residues. V trimming: 7 bases; J trimming: 10 bases; junction bases outside the gene matches: 16. Here the CDR3 reads CASTWGDRDWGSPLHF. CDR3 bases: TGTGCCAGCACCTGGGGAGACAGGGATTGGGGCTCACCCCTCCACTTT.

The chain couples TRBV7-2 to TRBJ1-3; D uncertain. The V and J ends lost 5 bases and 3 bases respectively, with 8 bases between them. This CDR3 has 13 amino acids. Germline assignment: CDR1 SGHTA and CDR2 FQGNSA. CDR3 coding DNA: TGTGCCAGCAGCCCCACGGGTGGAAACACCATATATTTT. It specifies CASSPTGGNTIYF.

The chain joins TRBV18 to TRBJ1-1, with TRBD1 as a possible D gene (5 bases). CDR3 length equals 15 residues. Germline V gene data show CDR1 as KGHSH and CDR2 as LQKENI. V lost 4 bases and J 4 bases, leaving 16 bases between the germline ends. The CDR3 loop reads CASSRDGGGGTEAFF. The CDR3 DNA reads TGTGCCAGCTCACGGGATGGGGGAGGAGGCACTGAAGCTTTCTTT.

The chain couples TRBV6-6 to TRBJ2-3; TRBD2 matches at 7 bases. This CDR3 spans 14 amino acids. Unmatched junction bases numbered 5, after V lost 6 bases and J lost 2 bases. Germline V gene sequence: CDR1 MNHNY, CDR2 SVGAGI (reference sequence). The CDR3 is CASSPRLATDTQYF. The CDR3 nucleotides read TGTGCCAGCAGCCCCCGACTAGCCACAGATACGCAGTATTTT.

The J gene is TRBJ1-2, the V gene TRBV28; TRBD1 might be the D (5 bases). In germline, CDR1 is MDHEN, CDR2 SYDVKM. The CDR3 sequence is 12 residues long. Trimming removed 2 bases at V and 8 bases at J, with 9 bases between. CDR3 residues: CASSLEGYGYTF. In nucleotides, the CDR3 is TGTGCCAGCAGTTTAGAGGGGTACGGCTACACCTTC.

J is TRBJ1-1 and V is TRBV6-5; TRBD1 might be the D (5 bases). Germline V gene data show CDR1 as MNHEY and CDR2 as SVGAGI. This CDR3 comprises 14 residues. Trimming took off 8 bases at V and 4 bases at J, with 17 bases between the two ends. CDR3 nucleotide sequence: TGTGCCAGCGGTGTAGTACGGGGGGGCACTGAAGCTTTCTTT. As protein: CASGVVRGGTEAFF.

The rearrangement links TRBV30 to TRBJ1-1; no clear D. CDR1 is GTSNPN and CDR2 is SVGIG in the germline V gene (reference sequence). The germline V and J ends were trimmed by 4 bases and 1 base, with 10 bases remaining between them. The CDR3 sequence is 13 residues long. In DNA form, the CDR3 reads TGTGCCTGGAATAGACAATCGAACACTGAAGCTTTCTTT. Protein product: CAWNRQSNTEAFF. The full variable domain, rest sourced from reference TRBV30 and TRBJ1-1, is SQTIHQWPATLVQPVGSPLSLECTVEGTSNPNLYWYRQAAGRGLQLLFYSVGIGQISSEVPQNLSASRPQDRQFILSSKKLLLSDSGFYLCAWNRQSNTEAFFGQGTRLTVV.

The rearrangement uses TRBV29-1 and TRBJ2-3, with D possibly matching TRBD2 (6 bases). CDR1 is SQVTM and CDR2 is ANQGSEA in the germline V gene. V shed 4 bases and J shed 1 base, with 9 bases lying between them. CDR3 length: 13 residues. CDR3 region: CSVGGGGTDTQYF. DNA for the CDR3: TGCAGCGTTGGGGGCGGGGGCACAGATACGCAGTATTTT.